These T cell receptor beta chains were read from a single sample in a study of beta chain features in type 1 diabetes. Some clones are missing from TCRdb's copy, which holds only in-frame ones; the method was immunoSEQ multiplex PCR. Of under 250,000 clones detected, roughly 13% appear once; the ten largest clones hold around 0.03%. Sequenced material: naive CD4+ T cells from blood. All receptors derive from a woman aged 40 to 49 in good health. Each CDR3 is given without its conserved first and last residue. Each record gives: J gene, CDR3 length, V gene, D gene, CDR3 protein. D genes are given only for firm matches.

>TRBJ1-1|10|TRBV18|.
ASSPRQTEAF
>TRBJ2-1|14|TRBV29-1|.
SVEGPRAGVGNEQF
>TRBJ1-5|10|TRBV19|.
ATKPRNQPQH
>TRBJ1-1|12|TRBV18|.
ASSREGNSAEAF
>TRBJ2-3|13|TRBV9|.
ASSVIQGSPDTQY
>.|12|TRBV28|TRBD1
ASSQGGSAYEQY
>TRBJ1-1|12|TRBV6-5|.
ASSFMGVITEAF
>TRBJ1-1|12|TRBV7-8|.
ASSQNRAATEAF
>TRBJ1-1|11|TRBV7-2|.
ASSLVKNTEAF
>TRBJ2-7|12|TRBV25-1|.
ASSGDKLPYEQY
>TRBJ2-7|13|TRBV9|.
ASSVSQAMGYEQY
>TRBJ2-1|11|TRBV7-8|TRBD1
ASSRDRGDEQF
>TRBJ1-2|13|TRBV11-2|.
ASSPRQDVFYGYT
>TRBJ2-5|13|TRBV7-2|.
ASSLVKGPGETQY
>TRBJ2-5|13|TRBV7-2|.
ASSLATSQQETQY
>TRBJ2-3|9|TRBV20-1|TRBD1
SAGDRDTQY
>TRBJ2-2|12|TRBV29-1|.
RTKQASNTGELF
>TRBJ2-1|13|TRBV4-3|TRBD2
ASSQRGGFPNEQF
>TRBJ2-3|12|TRBV11-2|.
ASTKPRSTDTQY
>TRBJ2-7|14|TRBV21-1|.
ASRDSDRGPSYEQY
>TRBJ1-2|14|TRBV28|TRBD1
ASRGQGDPKNYGYT
>TRBJ2-7|11|TRBV5-1|TRBD1
ASSFRQGVEQY
>TRBJ1-4|12|TRBV9|.
ASSVTAGSEKLF
>TRBJ1-6|11|TRBV10-3|.
AISESTRQPLH
>TRBJ2-2|11|TRBV5-1|TRBD1
ASSLRGPGELF
>TRBJ1-2|15|TRBV18|.
ASSPSGGATSNYGYT
>TRBJ2-7|12|TRBV7-2|TRBD2
ASSLGLASYEQY
>TRBJ1-2|12|TRBV4-1|.
ASSQDPGIGGYT
>TRBJ1-5|10|TRBV19|.
ASRQGNQPQH
>TRBJ1-2|14|TRBV4-2|.
ASSQEGGAPSYGYT
>TRBJ2-7|12|TRBV2|.
ASSEETQPYEQY
>TRBJ1-2|12|TRBV6-6|.
ASSYDRGSYGYT
>TRBJ1-2|11|TRBV6-5|.
ASSTYPPEGYT
>TRBJ1-6|11|TRBV28|TRBD1
ASRGQGDSPLH
>TRBJ2-7|13|TRBV7-9|TRBD1
ASSQQGQETYEQY
>TRBJ1-2|11|TRBV6-5|.
ASSYSRVRGYT
>TRBJ1-1|13|TRBV11-1|TRBD1
ASSPGTGVSTEAF
>TRBJ2-3|9|TRBV29-1|.
SARVGETQY
>TRBJ2-7|10|TRBV15|.
ATSSPYYEQY
>TRBJ2-1|14|TRBV6-5|TRBD1
ASSYGGTGFYNEQF
>TRBJ1-2|11|TRBV19|.
ASSIGAMRGYT
>TRBJ1-6|14|TRBV19|.
ASSIGGPGTNSPLH
>TRBJ1-1|11|TRBV9|.
ASSAQGVTEAF
>TRBJ1-4|11|TRBV7-7|.
ASSALHSEKLF
>TRBJ1-1|12|TRBV6-6|.
ASSFPQGQNEAF
>TRBJ2-7|13|TRBV6-1|TRBD2
ASSAAAGRAYEQY
>TRBJ2-3|12|TRBV5-1|.
ASSFSLAADTQY
>TRBJ2-2|14|TRBV7-9|.
ASSLVPTANTGELF
>TRBJ1-2|10|TRBV7-2|.
ASSPSVYGYT
>TRBJ1-4|10|TRBV29-1|.
SARLGNEKLF